These 17 T cell receptor beta chains came from one sample sequenced in a study of T cell responses to AZD1222 COVID-19 vaccine. Produced via immunoSEQ multiplex PCR; TCRdb's table is partial and in-frame only. Of over 150,000 clones in the sample, around 90% were seen once. This sample comprised peripheral blood, obtained 28 days after the second AZD1222 dose. These receptor sequences come from an adult who received the AZD1222 COVID-19 vaccine.

The chain uses TRBV19 and TRBJ1-5, with 10 positions matching TRBD1. The CDR3 loop spans 15 amino acids. Trimming cost V 5 bases and J 5 bases; bases outside gene matches: 6. Looked up from germline, CDR1 is LNHDA and CDR2 is SQIVND (reference sequence). CDR3 nucleotide sequence: TGTGCCAGTAGTTACGGACAGGGGGGTTATCAGCCCCAGCATTTT. As protein: CASSYGQGGYQPQHF.

The chain couples TRBV30 to TRBJ1-6; D perhaps matches TRBD1 (6 bases). Germline CDR1 GTSNPN, CDR2 SVGIG (reference sequence). The CDR3 contains 15 residues. The V gene lost 0 bases and the J gene lost 7 bases, with 13 bases spanning the gap. The CDR3 sequence: CAWSVVRTANSPLHF. Here the CDR3 DNA reads TGTGCCTGGAGTGTAGTTAGGACAGCAAATTCACCCCTCCACTTT. Looking up the rest from reference TRBV30 and TRBJ1-6 gives the full variable domain: SQTIHQWPATLVQPVGSPLSLECTVEGTSNPNLYWYRQAAGRGLQLLFYSVGIGQISSEVPQNLSASRPQDRQFILSSKKLLLSDSGFYLCAWSVVRTANSPLHFGNGTRLTVT.

The chain joins TRBV5-8 to TRBJ1-5; D is perhaps TRBD1 (5 bases). Germline CDR1 reads SGHTS; CDR2 reads YDEGEE. There are 14 residues in the CDR3. Between the trimmed V and J ends, which lost 1 base and 5 bases, there was a span of 10 bases. The CDR3 spells CASSLRQGYQPQHF. The DNA of the CDR3 is TGTGCCAGCAGCTTGCGTCAGGGTTATCAGCCCCAGCATTTT.

This clone has only a few counts. The V gene is TRBV19, the J gene TRBJ1-1; TRBD1 is a possible D gene (5 bases). The length of the CDR3 is 12 residues. Germline V CDR1 and CDR2: LNHDA, SQIVND (reference sequence). Between the trimmed V and J ends, which lost 8 bases and 1 base, there was a span of 8 bases. The CDR3 DNA reads TGTGCCAGTCGGGGCTCGAACACTGAAGCTTTCTTT. Translating it yields CASRGSNTEAFF.

The rearrangement uses TRBV3-1 (or the pseudogene TRBV3-2) and TRBJ1-3; no definite D call. Germline assignment: CDR1 LGHDT and CDR2 YNNKEL (reference sequence). This CDR3 contains 13 residues. V was shortened by 2 bases and J by 3 bases, with 5 bases between the two germline ends. CDR3 residues: CASSQPLGNTIYF. Here the CDR3 DNA reads TGTGCCAGCAGCCAACCTCTTGGAAACACCATATATTTT.

This sequence joins TRBV20-1 and TRBJ1-6; tentative D call: TRBD1 (6 bases). CDR3 size: 16 residues. V gave up 3 bases and J gave up 0 bases, with 12 bases separating them. The germline V gene has CDR1 DFQATT and CDR2 SNEGSKA (reference sequence). The CDR3 loop reads CSASVDRRSYNSPLHF. The CDR3 nucleotides read TGCAGTGCTAGTGTGGACAGACGCTCCTATAATTCACCCCTCCACTTT.

The rearrangement joins TRBV7-8 to TRBJ2-2; the D gene could be TRBD1 or TRBD2 (5 bases each). V was shortened by 6 bases and J by 0 bases, with 20 bases between the two germline ends. There are 18 residues in the CDR3. Per the germline V gene, CDR1 is SGHVS and CDR2 is FQNEAQ. The CDR3 here is CASSNKRVGPTNTGELFF. The CDR3 coding sequence is TGTGCCAGCAGTAATAAGAGGGTGGGGCCAACGAACACCGGGGAGCTGTTTTTT.

This clone was observed a single time. The CDR3 DNA reads TGTGCCAGCAGCGCGACAGGGGGGGATGAAAAACTGTTTTTT. It encodes CASSATGGDEKLFF. V usage is TRBV7-9 and J usage is TRBJ1-4; 9 bases line up with TRBD1. CDR3 size: 14 residues. V trimming: 5 bases; J trimming: 6 bases; junction bases outside the gene matches: 4. CDR1 SEHNR and CDR2 FQNEAQ come from the germline V gene (reference sequence).

As DNA, the CDR3 is TGTGCCAGCAGTGAAGTGATTAACTATGGCTACACCTTC. Protein product: CASSEVINYGYTF. This sequence joins TRBV6-1 and TRBJ1-2, with D uncertain. From germline, CDR1 is MNHNS and CDR2 SASEGT. The V gene lost 1 base and the J gene lost 1 base, with 4 bases spanning the gap. The length of the CDR3 is 13 residues.

V gene TRBV19 combines with J gene TRBJ1-2; TRBD1 is a possible D gene (5 bases). This CDR3 is built from 15 residues. V shed 3 bases and J shed 8 bases, with 19 bases lying between them. The germline V gene has CDR1 LNHDA and CDR2 SQIVND (reference sequence). CDR3 residues: CASSISGNSGGGYTF. The CDR3 bases are TGTGCCAGTAGTATTTCAGGGAATTCAGGCGGAGGCTACACCTTC.

The genes are TRBV10-3 and TRBJ2-5, with D tentatively TRBD1 or TRBD2 (6 bases each). Germline V gives CDR1 ENHRY, CDR2 SYGVKD. V shed 4 bases and J shed 4 bases, with 22 bases lying between them. This CDR3 has 17 amino acids. Here the CDR3 reads CAISGSGAGEERETQYF. In DNA, the CDR3 is TGTGCCATCAGTGGGTCGGGGGCAGGGGAGGAGCGAGAGACCCAGTACTTC.

The V call is TRBV7-9, the J call TRBJ2-1; 9 positions match TRBD1. V lost 4 bases and J lost 6; bases outside the gene matches: 10. Germline V gene lookup returns CDR1 SEHNR and CDR2 FQNEAQ (reference sequence). The CDR3 spans 16 residues. In nucleotides, the CDR3 is TGTGCCAGCAGCTCGGGACAGGGCTATCTCGTCAATGAGCAGTTCTTC. Its protein is CASSSGQGYLVNEQFF.

The chain couples TRBV3-1 (or the pseudogene TRBV3-2) to TRBJ1-2; 7 bases map to TRBD1. V lost 0 bases, J lost 7 bases, and 8 bases stayed unmatched. Germline V CDR1 and CDR2: LGHDT, YNNKEL (reference sequence). CDR3 length: 15 amino acids. CDR3 region: CASSQDSRGLFGYTF. CDR3 nucleotides: TGTGCCAGCAGCCAAGATAGTAGGGGGCTCTTTGGCTACACCTTC.

The chain links TRBV5-6 to TRBJ2-7; a possible D gene is TRBD2 (6 bases). The CDR3 is 13 amino acids. Germline CDR1 SGHDT, CDR2 YYEEEE. Trimming left V 4 bases short and J 6 bases short, with 14 bases between. This CDR3 reads CASSPSGAREQYF. In nucleotides, the CDR3 is TGTGCCAGCAGCCCCTCGGGAGCTCGCGAGCAGTACTTC.

The chain employs TRBV5-4 and TRBJ1-1, with D unclear. This CDR3 region has 14 residues. V gave up 0 bases and J gave up 1 base, with 7 bases separating them. The germline V gene encodes CDR1 SGHNT and CDR2 YYREEE (reference sequence). This CDR3 is CASSLVGANTEAFF. The CDR3, as DNA: TGTGCCAGCAGCTTGGTAGGAGCGAACACTGAAGCTTTCTTT.

The chain couples TRBV4-3 to TRBJ2-1, with 13 bases lining up with TRBD2. The CDR3 is 17 residues long. Germline V gives CDR1 LGHNA, CDR2 YSLEER. V was pared by 4 bases and J by 9 bases, with 12 bases of the junction left unmatched. The CDR3 is CASSRGTSGAQGGEQFF. CDR3 in DNA: TGCGCCAGCAGCCGTGGGACTAGCGGGGCCCAGGGGGGTGAGCAGTTCTTC.

V gene TRBV5-1 combines with J gene TRBJ2-7; 9 bases match TRBD1. Germline-derived CDR1 and CDR2 are SGHRS and YFSETQ. With V trimmed by 0 bases and J by 2 bases, 0 bases remained unmatched. The CDR3 consists of 14 residues. CDR3 coding DNA: TGCGCCAGCAGCTTGGACAGGGGGCCCTACGAGCAGTACTTC. Protein sequence: CASSLDRGPYEQYF. Complete variable domain (other parts from reference TRBV5-1 and TRBJ2-7): KAGVTQTPRYLIKTRGQQVTLSCSPISGHRSVSWYQQTPGQGLQFLFEYFSETQRNKGNFPGRFSGRQFSNSRSEMNVSTLELGDSALYLCASSLDRGPYEQYFGPGTRLTVT.